This T cell receptor beta chain was captured by sequencing in a study of identical twins. Points from the study as a whole: Reduced insertions were recorded for abundant cord blood beta clonotypes, with no such pattern in memory repertoires.

There are 15 residues in the CDR3. Germline lookup yields CDR1 MRHNA and CDR2 SNTAGT. J lost 9 bases, V lost 8 bases, and 11 bases had no gene match. Among all donors, each was a healthy Caucasian. TCRdb passed the 5' RACE reads through MiXCR, listing each CDR3 protein once. This sample carries some 320,000 distinct CDR3 sequences, 12% of them seen once, and the ten largest clones take around 7.8%. There are a few counts of this clonotype. Antigen unknown. These same records also appear under a second study, on yellow fever vaccine responses in identical twins. That source adds: Twins showed a vaccine T cell response that reportedly seemed partly convergent, partly personalized.

The genes are TRBV6-4 and TRBJ2-1; 12 bases agree with TRBD2. The sequence was obtained from a woman younger than 35 in good health. The material sequenced was CD8+ T cells sorted from blood. CDR3 in amino acids: CASRLLAGGPGEQFF. The DNA of the CDR3 is TGTGCCAGCCGCCTCCTAGCGGGAGGGCCGGGTGAGCAGTTCTTC.